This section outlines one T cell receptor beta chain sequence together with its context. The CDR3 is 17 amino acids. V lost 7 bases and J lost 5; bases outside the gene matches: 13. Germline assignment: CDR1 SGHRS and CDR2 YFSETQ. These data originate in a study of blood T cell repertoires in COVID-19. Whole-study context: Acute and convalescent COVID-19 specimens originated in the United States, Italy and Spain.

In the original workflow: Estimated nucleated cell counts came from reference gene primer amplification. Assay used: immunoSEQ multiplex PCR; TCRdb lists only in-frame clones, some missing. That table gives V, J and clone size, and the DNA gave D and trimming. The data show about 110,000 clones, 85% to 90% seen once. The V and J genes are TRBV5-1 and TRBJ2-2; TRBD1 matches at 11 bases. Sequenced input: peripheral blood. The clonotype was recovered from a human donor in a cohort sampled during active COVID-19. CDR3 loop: CASLNYPGTGGTGELFF. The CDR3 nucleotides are TGCGCCAGCCTCAATTACCCCGGGACAGGGGGAACCGGGGAGCTGTTTTTT.